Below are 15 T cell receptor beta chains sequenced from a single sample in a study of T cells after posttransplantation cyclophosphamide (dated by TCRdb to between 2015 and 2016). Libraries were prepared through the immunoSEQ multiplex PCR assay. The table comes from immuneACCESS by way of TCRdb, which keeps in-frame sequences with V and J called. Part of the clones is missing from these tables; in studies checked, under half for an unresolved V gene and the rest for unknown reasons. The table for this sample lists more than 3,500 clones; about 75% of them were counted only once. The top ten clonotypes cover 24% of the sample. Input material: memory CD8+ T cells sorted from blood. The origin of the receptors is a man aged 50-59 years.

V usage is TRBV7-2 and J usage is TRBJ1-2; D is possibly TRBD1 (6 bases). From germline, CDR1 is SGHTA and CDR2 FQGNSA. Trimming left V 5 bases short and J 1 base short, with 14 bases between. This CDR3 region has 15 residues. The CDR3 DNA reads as TGTGCCAGCAGCGTGAACCGGGACATTAACTATGGCTACACCTTC. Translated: CASSVNRDINYGYTF.

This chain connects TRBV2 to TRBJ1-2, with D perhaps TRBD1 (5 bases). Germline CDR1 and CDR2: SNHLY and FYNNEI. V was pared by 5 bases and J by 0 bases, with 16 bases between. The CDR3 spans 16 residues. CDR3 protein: CASSSTVGATNYGYTF. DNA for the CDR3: TGTGCCAGCAGTTCTACAGTAGGGGCCACTAACTATGGCTACACCTTC.

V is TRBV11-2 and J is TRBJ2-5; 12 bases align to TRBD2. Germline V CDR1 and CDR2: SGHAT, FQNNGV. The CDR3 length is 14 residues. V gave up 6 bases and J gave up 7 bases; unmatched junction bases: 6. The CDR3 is CASSPTSGRGTQYF. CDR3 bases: TGTGCCAGCAGTCCGACTAGCGGGAGAGGGACCCAGTACTTC.

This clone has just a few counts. DNA of the CDR3: TGTGCCAGCAGCTTGACCGGGGGGGCGGGGACCCAGTACTTC. Amino acid sequence: CASSLTGGAGTQYF. The rearrangement links TRBV7-2 to TRBJ2-5; 8 bases align to TRBD2. CDR3 length: 14 amino acids. The junction had 7 bases not matched to a gene; V was cut back by 3 bases and J by 7 bases. Germline V gene data show CDR1 as SGHTA and CDR2 as FQGNSA.

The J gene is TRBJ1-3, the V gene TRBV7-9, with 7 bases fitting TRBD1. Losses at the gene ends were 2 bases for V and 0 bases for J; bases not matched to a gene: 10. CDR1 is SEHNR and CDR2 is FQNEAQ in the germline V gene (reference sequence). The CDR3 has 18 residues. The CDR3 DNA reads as TGTGCCAGCAGCTTAAGCTGGACAGGAGCCACCTCTGGAAACACCATATATTTT. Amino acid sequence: CASSLSWTGATSGNTIYF.

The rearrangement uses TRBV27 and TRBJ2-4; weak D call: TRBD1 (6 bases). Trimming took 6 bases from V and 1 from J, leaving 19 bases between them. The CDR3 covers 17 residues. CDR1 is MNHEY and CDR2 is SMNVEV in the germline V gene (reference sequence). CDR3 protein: CASRVGTGKVAKNIQYF. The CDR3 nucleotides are TGTGCCAGCAGAGTTGGAACAGGGAAGGTGGCCAAAAACATTCAGTACTTC.

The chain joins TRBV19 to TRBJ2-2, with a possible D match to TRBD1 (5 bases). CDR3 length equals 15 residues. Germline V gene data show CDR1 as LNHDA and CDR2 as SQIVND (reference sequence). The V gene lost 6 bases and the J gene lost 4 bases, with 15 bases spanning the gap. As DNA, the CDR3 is TGTGCCAGTAGGACTCAGACAGCCCGCACCGGGGAGCTGTTTTTT. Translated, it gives CASRTQTARTGELFF.

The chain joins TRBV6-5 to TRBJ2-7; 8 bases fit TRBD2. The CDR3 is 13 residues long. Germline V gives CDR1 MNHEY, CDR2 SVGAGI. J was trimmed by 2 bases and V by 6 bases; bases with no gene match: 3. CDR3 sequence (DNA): TGTGCCAGCAGCTCCGGGAGGGCCTACGAGCAGTACTTC. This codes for CASSSGRAYEQYF.

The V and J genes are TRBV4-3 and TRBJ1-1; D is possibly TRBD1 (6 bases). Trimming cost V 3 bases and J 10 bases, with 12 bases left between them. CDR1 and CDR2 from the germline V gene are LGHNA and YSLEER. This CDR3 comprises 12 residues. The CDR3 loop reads CASSHQGFPAFF. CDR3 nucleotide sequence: TGCGCCAGCAGCCACCAGGGGTTCCCAGCTTTCTTT.

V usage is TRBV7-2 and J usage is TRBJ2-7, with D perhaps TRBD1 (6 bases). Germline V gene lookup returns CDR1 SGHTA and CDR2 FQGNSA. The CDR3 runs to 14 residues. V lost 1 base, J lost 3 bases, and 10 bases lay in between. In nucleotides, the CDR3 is TGTGCCAGCAGCTTAGACAGGGCACTCTACGAGCAGTACTTC. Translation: CASSLDRALYEQYF.

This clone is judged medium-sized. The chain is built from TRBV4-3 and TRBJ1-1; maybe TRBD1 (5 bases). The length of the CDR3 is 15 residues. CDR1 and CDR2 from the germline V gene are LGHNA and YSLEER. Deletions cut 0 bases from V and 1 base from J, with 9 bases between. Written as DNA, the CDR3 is TGCGCCAGCAGCCAAGATCCGGGGGAGAACACTGAAGCTTTCTTT. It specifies CASSQDPGENTEAFF.

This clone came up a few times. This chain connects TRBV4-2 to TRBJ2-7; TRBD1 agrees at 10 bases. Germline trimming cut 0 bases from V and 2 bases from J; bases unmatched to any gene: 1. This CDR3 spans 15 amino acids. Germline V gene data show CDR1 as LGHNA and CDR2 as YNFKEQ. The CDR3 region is CASSQEGTGAYEQYF. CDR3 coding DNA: TGTGCCAGCAGCCAAGAGGGGACAGGGGCCTACGAGCAGTACTTC.

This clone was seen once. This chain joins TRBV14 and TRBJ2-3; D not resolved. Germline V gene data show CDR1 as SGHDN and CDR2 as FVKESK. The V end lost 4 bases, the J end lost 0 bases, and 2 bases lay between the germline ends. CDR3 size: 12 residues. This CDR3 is CASSPSTDTQYF. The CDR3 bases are TGTGCCAGCAGCCCTAGCACAGATACGCAGTATTTT.

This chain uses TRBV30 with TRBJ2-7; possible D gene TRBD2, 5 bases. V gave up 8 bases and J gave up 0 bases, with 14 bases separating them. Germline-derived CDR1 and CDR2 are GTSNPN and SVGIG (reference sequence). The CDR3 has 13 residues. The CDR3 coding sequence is TGTGCCCTGGAGATTAGCGACTCCTACGAGCAGTACTTC. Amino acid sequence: CALEISDSYEQYF. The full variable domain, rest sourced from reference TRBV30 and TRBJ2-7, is SQTIHQWPATLVQPVGSPLSLECTVEGTSNPNLYWYRQAAGRGLQLLFYSVGIGQISSEVPQNLSASRPQDRQFILSSKKLLLSDSGFYLCALEISDSYEQYFGPGTRLTVT.

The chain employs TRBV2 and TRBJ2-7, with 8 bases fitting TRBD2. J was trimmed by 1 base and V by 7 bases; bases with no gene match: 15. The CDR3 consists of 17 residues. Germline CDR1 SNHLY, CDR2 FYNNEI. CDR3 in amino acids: CASTLLFSGKISYEQYF. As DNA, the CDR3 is TGTGCCAGCACTCTCCTCTTTAGCGGGAAGATATCCTACGAGCAGTACTTC. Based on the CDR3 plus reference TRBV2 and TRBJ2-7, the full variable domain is EPEVTQTPSHQVTQMGQEVILRCVPISNHLYFYWYRQILGQKVEFLVSFYNNEISEKSEIFDDQFSVERPDGSNFTLKIRSTKLEDSAMYFCASTLLFSGKISYEQYFGPGTRLTVT.